Detailed here is one TCR beta chain. J was trimmed by 2 bases and V by 5 bases; bases with no gene match: 9. The length of the CDR3 is 15 residues. Per the germline V gene, CDR1 is SGHRS and CDR2 is YFSETQ. The data originate from a study of response to subunit inactivated influenza vaccine. TCRdb used MiXCR to reprocess the RT-PCR reads, holding one entry per CDR3 protein. The table records 500,000 to 550,000 distinct CDR3 sequences, approximately 24% of them present only once. These records were also assigned to another study, of T cells expressing NK-cell markers. That study adds: With UMIs, 5'RACE template switching was used to make TCR beta cDNA. Sorted T-cell subsets CD3+CD56+NKG2C+, CD3+CD56+NKG2C- and CD3+CD56-NKG2C+ were TCR beta-sequenced. Also leading the CD3+CD56-NKG2C+ fraction in a few donors were these clonotypes.

Material: CD4+ T cells sorted from PBMCs, obtained 11 to 12 days after vaccination. The source is a man aged 45-60 years who received an inactivated influenza vaccine. This sequence joins TRBV5-1 and TRBJ2-5, with 7 bases matching TRBD1. CDR3 nucleotides: TGCGCCAGCAGTCTTTTACCGGGACAGCAAGAGACCCAGTACTTC. Translated, it gives CASSLLPGQQETQYF.